Listed below are T cell receptor beta chains from one sample, sequenced in a study of T cell repertoires in cytomegalovirus infection. TCRdb called the reads again in MiXCR, with one record for every CDR3 protein. The profile shows about 260,000 distinct CDR3 sequences, approximately 14% of them singletons. The specimen was PBMCs. The receptors derive from a human donor in good health (CMV status not recorded). Some clones in this sample may be carry-over from other donors' samples. The CDR3 runs from the conserved cysteine through the conserved F or W. D genes are given only for firm matches. The size entry is marked missing in some rows and otherwise reads once, few, many or a size class.

clone_size: .
j_call: TRBJ2-2
v_call: TRBV12-3/TRBV12-4
d_call: .
cdr3_nt: TGTGCCAGCAGTTTAAACGGCGCGGGGGCCAACACCGGGGAGCTGTTTTTT
cdr3_aa: CASSLNGAGANTGELFF

clone_size: .
j_call: TRBJ2-5
v_call: TRBV20-1
d_call: .
cdr3_nt: TGCAGTGCTAGACGGCTCCAAGAGACCCAGTACTTC
cdr3_aa: CSARRLQETQYF

clone_size: few
j_call: TRBJ1-2
v_call: TRBV29-1
d_call: .
cdr3_nt: TGCAGCGTTGAATCCCCGGACGGAGCTAACTATGGCTACACCTTC
cdr3_aa: CSVESPDGANYGYTF

clone_size: few
j_call: TRBJ2-7
v_call: TRBV19
d_call: .
cdr3_nt: TGTGCCAGTAGTATAGCACGGCAGACCTACGAGCAGTACTTC
cdr3_aa: CASSIARQTYEQYF

clone_size: .
j_call: TRBJ2-4
v_call: TRBV11-2
d_call: .
cdr3_nt: TGTGCCAGCAGCTCCCTTAGGATTGAAACCAAAAACATTCAGTACTTC
cdr3_aa: CASSSLRIETKNIQYF

clone_size: few
j_call: TRBJ2-3
v_call: TRBV18
d_call: TRBD2
cdr3_nt: TGTGCCAGCTCACCACAGCAAGCGGGAGAAGTGGATACGCAGTATTTT
cdr3_aa: CASSPQQAGEVDTQYF

clone_size: many
j_call: TRBJ2-6
v_call: TRBV7-2
d_call: .
cdr3_nt: TGTGCCAGCAGCTTAGTGATCTCTGGGGCCAACGTCCTGACTTTC
cdr3_aa: CASSLVISGANVLTF

clone_size: many
j_call: TRBJ2-7
v_call: TRBV7-2
d_call: TRBD1
cdr3_nt: TGTGCCAGCAGCGAGATATTGGGACAGGGGTTCTACGAGCAGTACTTC
cdr3_aa: CASSEILGQGFYEQYF

clone_size: many
j_call: TRBJ2-6
v_call: TRBV7-8
d_call: .
cdr3_nt: TGTGCCAGCAGCTTGGCCCTGGTATCTGGGGCCAACGTCCTGACTTTC
cdr3_aa: CASSLALVSGANVLTF

clone_size: many
j_call: TRBJ1-2
v_call: TRBV7-2
d_call: .
cdr3_nt: TGTGCCAGCAGCGAGACCGGCTCGGGGGGCTACACCTTC
cdr3_aa: CASSETGSGGYTF

clone_size: few
j_call: TRBJ1-2
v_call: TRBV2
d_call: .
cdr3_nt: TGTGCCAGCAGTGATTCGGAGGTTGGGGGCTACACCTTC
cdr3_aa: CASSDSEVGGYTF

clone_size: many
j_call: TRBJ2-7
v_call: TRBV12-3/TRBV12-4
d_call: .
cdr3_nt: TGTGCCAGCAGTTTCGGGGGAGTGGACCCCTACGAGCAGTACTTC
cdr3_aa: CASSFGGVDPYEQYF

clone_size: .
j_call: TRBJ2-3
v_call: TRBV29-1
d_call: .
cdr3_nt: TGCAGCGTTGACTCAGGCCGCAGGGATTCGCAGTATTTT
cdr3_aa: CSVDSGRRDSQYF

clone_size: few
j_call: TRBJ2-7
v_call: TRBV5-1
d_call: TRBD1
cdr3_nt: TGCGCCAGCAGCGAACGGACAGGGGGCGCCTCCTACGAGCAGTACTTC
cdr3_aa: CASSERTGGASYEQYF

clone_size: many
j_call: TRBJ1-6
v_call: TRBV11-2
d_call: TRBD1
cdr3_nt: TGTGCCAGCAGCTTAGGAACAGGGGTGGGTTCACCCCTCCACTTT
cdr3_aa: CASSLGTGVGSPLHF

clone_size: many
j_call: TRBJ2-5
v_call: TRBV7-8
d_call: .
cdr3_nt: TGTGCCAGCAGCTTAGAACCTCAAGAGACCCAGTACTTC
cdr3_aa: CASSLEPQETQYF

clone_size: many
j_call: TRBJ2-3
v_call: TRBV7-6
d_call: TRBD1
cdr3_nt: TGTGCCAGCAGCTCAGGGACAGACACAGATACGCAGTATTTT
cdr3_aa: CASSSGTDTDTQYF

clone_size: many
j_call: TRBJ1-5
v_call: TRBV9
d_call: .
cdr3_nt: TGTGCCAGCAGCGTAGACGGCTCGGGGAATCAGCCCCAGCATTTT
cdr3_aa: CASSVDGSGNQPQHF

clone_size: .
j_call: TRBJ2-7
v_call: TRBV20-1
d_call: TRBD2
cdr3_nt: TGCAGTGCTAGTAGCGGGGAAAACTACGAGCAGTACTTC
cdr3_aa: CSASSGENYEQYF

clone_size: .
j_call: TRBJ2-5
v_call: TRBV5-1
d_call: .
cdr3_nt: TGCGCCAGCAGCTCGTGGACAAGCCAAGAGACCCAGTACTTC
cdr3_aa: CASSSWTSQETQYF

clone_size: .
j_call: TRBJ2-3
v_call: TRBV29-1
d_call: .
cdr3_nt: TGCAGCGTTGGGGACTCGCCGCCCGATACGCAGTATTTT
cdr3_aa: CSVGDSPPDTQYF

clone_size: .
j_call: TRBJ2-3
v_call: TRBV29-1
d_call: .
cdr3_nt: TGCAGCGTTGTAGGCAGCAGGTTTGCAGATACGCAGTATTTT
cdr3_aa: CSVVGSRFADTQYF

clone_size: few
j_call: TRBJ2-5
v_call: TRBV5-1
d_call: .
cdr3_nt: TGCGCCAGCAGGAAGAGGCCCCAAGAGACCCAGTACTTC
cdr3_aa: CASRKRPQETQYF

clone_size: .
j_call: TRBJ1-4
v_call: TRBV6-6
d_call: .
cdr3_nt: TGTGCCAGCAGAAGTCCCGGGACGGTGATAACTAATGAAAAACTGTTTTTT
cdr3_aa: CASRSPGTVITNEKLFF

clone_size: many
j_call: TRBJ1-5
v_call: TRBV4-1
d_call: .
cdr3_nt: TGCGCCAGCAGCCCCCATCTCAATCAGCCCCAGCATTTT
cdr3_aa: CASSPHLNQPQHF

clone_size: .
j_call: TRBJ1-4
v_call: TRBV5-1
d_call: TRBD1
cdr3_nt: TGCGCCAGCGGGTCCGGGACAGATGAAAAACTGTTTTTT
cdr3_aa: CASGSGTDEKLFF

clone_size: .
j_call: TRBJ1-2
v_call: TRBV29-1
d_call: .
cdr3_nt: TGCAGCGAGGGAGGCTACACCTTC
cdr3_aa: CSEGGYTF

clone_size: many
j_call: TRBJ2-2
v_call: TRBV7-2
d_call: .
cdr3_nt: TGTGCCAGCAGCTTAGCGCGGGGACAGTACACCGGGGAGCTGTTTTTT
cdr3_aa: CASSLARGQYTGELFF

clone_size: once
j_call: TRBJ2-1
v_call: TRBV29-1
d_call: .
cdr3_nt: TGCAGCGTTACCGGGAGATCTTCCTACAATGAGCAGTTCTTC
cdr3_aa: CSVTGRSSYNEQFF

clone_size: many
j_call: TRBJ2-5
v_call: TRBV7-2
d_call: .
cdr3_nt: TGTGCCAGCAGCCTCCAAATCGGAGGAGAGACCCAGTACTTC
cdr3_aa: CASSLQIGGETQYF

clone_size: many
j_call: TRBJ1-6
v_call: TRBV28
d_call: .
cdr3_nt: TGTGCCAGCAGTTTACGATCAGTGGGGGTAGGGCCACCCCTCCACTTT
cdr3_aa: CASSLRSVGVGPPLHF

clone_size: .
j_call: TRBJ2-1
v_call: TRBV7-2
d_call: .
cdr3_nt: TGTGCCAGCAGCCCGAGCCTTAATGAGCAGTTCTTC
cdr3_aa: CASSPSLNEQFF

clone_size: .
j_call: TRBJ2-7
v_call: TRBV5-5
d_call: .
cdr3_nt: TGTGCCAGCAGCTTGGGGTCGGGACTCACATCCTACGAGCAGTACTTC
cdr3_aa: CASSLGSGLTSYEQYF

clone_size: many
j_call: TRBJ2-6
v_call: TRBV7-2
d_call: .
cdr3_nt: TGTGCCGTACAGGTCACTGGGGCCAACGTCCTGACTTTC
cdr3_aa: CAVQVTGANVLTF

clone_size: few
j_call: TRBJ1-5
v_call: TRBV28
d_call: .
cdr3_nt: TGTGCCAGCAGTGCCGGGGTGACTATTTTGCCCCAGCATTTT
cdr3_aa: CASSAGVTILPQHF

clone_size: many
j_call: TRBJ1-3
v_call: TRBV7-2
d_call: TRBD1
cdr3_nt: TGTGCCACCCGACAGGGGGCCAGCTCTGGAAACACCATATATTTT
cdr3_aa: CATRQGASSGNTIYF

clone_size: many
j_call: TRBJ2-3
v_call: TRBV7-6
d_call: .
cdr3_nt: TGTGCCAGCAGCTTAGGGATCACAGATACGCAGTATTTT
cdr3_aa: CASSLGITDTQYF

clone_size: .
j_call: TRBJ2-1
v_call: TRBV20-1
d_call: .
cdr3_nt: TGCAGTGCTAGAGGAGAGGGCCGCGAGCAGTCCTTC
cdr3_aa: CSARGEGREQSF

clone_size: many
j_call: TRBJ1-2
v_call: TRBV4-1
d_call: .
cdr3_nt: TGCGCCAGCAGCCAAGAGCAGTGGAGCTATGGCTACACCTTC
cdr3_aa: CASSQEQWSYGYTF

clone_size: .
j_call: TRBJ1-2
v_call: TRBV20-1
d_call: TRBD1
cdr3_nt: TGCAGTGCTAGAGATGGTGGGGCCCGTCGAGGGGGCGCGGATGGCTACACCTTC
cdr3_aa: CSARDGGARRGGADGYTF

clone_size: .
j_call: TRBJ2-5
v_call: TRBV15
d_call: .
cdr3_nt: TGTGCCACCAGCAGAGATCTGCAGCAAGAGACCCAGTACTTC
cdr3_aa: CATSRDLQQETQYF

clone_size: .
j_call: TRBJ2-7
v_call: TRBV11-2
d_call: .
cdr3_nt: TGTGCCAGCAGCTTAGTGGGGGCGGGCGAGCAGTACTTC
cdr3_aa: CASSLVGAGEQYF

clone_size: few
j_call: TRBJ2-3
v_call: TRBV20-1
d_call: TRBD2
cdr3_nt: TGCAGTGCTAGAGATGGGAGGGAACTCACAGATACGCAGTATTTT
cdr3_aa: CSARDGRELTDTQYF

clone_size: few
j_call: TRBJ1-6
v_call: TRBV28
d_call: TRBD1
cdr3_nt: TGTGCCAGCAGTCTGCAGGACAGGGGAAATAATTCACCCCTCCACTTT
cdr3_aa: CASSLQDRGNNSPLHF

clone_size: many
j_call: TRBJ1-1
v_call: TRBV12-3/TRBV12-4
d_call: TRBD1
cdr3_nt: TGTGCCAGCACCCCACGACAGGGAGGATTCACTGAAGCTTTCTTT
cdr3_aa: CASTPRQGGFTEAFF

clone_size: many
j_call: TRBJ2-1
v_call: TRBV7-2
d_call: .
cdr3_nt: TGTGCCAGCAGCTTAGAACAGTACACCTACAATGAGCAGTTCTTC
cdr3_aa: CASSLEQYTYNEQFF

clone_size: .
j_call: TRBJ1-1
v_call: TRBV5-6
d_call: .
cdr3_nt: TGTGCCAGCAGCCCGCTTAGTAGGAACACTGAAGCTTTCTTT
cdr3_aa: CASSPLSRNTEAFF

clone_size: .
j_call: TRBJ2-3
v_call: TRBV6-8
d_call: TRBD2
cdr3_nt: TGTGCCAGCAGTTCCCCTCTAGCGGGAGGCACAGATACGCAGTATTTT
cdr3_aa: CASSSPLAGGTDTQYF

clone_size: many
j_call: TRBJ1-6
v_call: TRBV6-6
d_call: .
cdr3_nt: TGTGCCAGCAAGACCGTTGATAATTCACCCCTCCACTTT
cdr3_aa: CASKTVDNSPLHF

clone_size: .
j_call: TRBJ1-4
v_call: TRBV11-2
d_call: .
cdr3_nt: TGTGCCAGCAGCTTCGGCGGACAACACGGGGAAAAACTGTTTTTT
cdr3_aa: CASSFGGQHGEKLFF

clone_size: many
j_call: TRBJ2-5
v_call: TRBV6-6
d_call: TRBD2
cdr3_nt: TGTGCCAGCAGTTACGGCCTAGCGGGGGGGCCGGAGACCCAGTACTTC
cdr3_aa: CASSYGLAGGPETQYF

clone_size: many
j_call: TRBJ2-2
v_call: TRBV5-4
d_call: TRBD2
cdr3_nt: TGTGCCAGCAGTGGAAGGGGAGGGCCTAACACCGGGGAGCTGTTTTTT
cdr3_aa: CASSGRGGPNTGELFF

clone_size: .
j_call: TRBJ1-1
v_call: TRBV5-6
d_call: .
cdr3_nt: TGTGCCAGCAGCTTGGTCGAGACACCCGAAAAAGCTTTCTTT
cdr3_aa: CASSLVETPEKAFF

clone_size: many
j_call: TRBJ2-7
v_call: TRBV7-2
d_call: TRBD2
cdr3_nt: TGTGCCAGCAGCCTCCCGGGCGGGGGGCCCTACGAGCAGTACTTC
cdr3_aa: CASSLPGGGPYEQYF